This T cell receptor (beta chain) is from a study of shared clonotypes between healthy human individuals. Naive-designated CD8 cells lacked CD45RO, were positively enriched for CCR7, and omitted terminally differentiated effector memory CD45RA+ cells. Among the donors, all were Caucasian adults who lived in Nashville, Tennessee. The run depth of the assay was deep. The protocol was immunoSEQ multiplex PCR, while the TCRdb copy is restricted to in-frame clones and leaves out a portion. The data show hundreds of thousands of clones, approximately 92% seen once. A note on this clone: What it recognizes is unknown.

CDR1 and CDR2 from the germline V gene are ENHRY and SYGVKD. Between the trimmed V and J ends, which lost 9 bases and 3 bases, there was a span of 12 bases. The CDR3 has 12 amino acids. Study-wide points: Only blood samples were collected, and tissue repertoires likely differ. About 5% of naive CD4 clonotypes were shared across several donors.

The TCR comes from a man under 40 in good health. The rearrangement links TRBV10-3 to TRBJ2-7; D uncertain. The source material was naive CD8+ T cells sorted from blood. This CDR3 is CAIRTPGYEQYF. CDR3 sequence (DNA): TGTGCCATAAGAACTCCGGGCTACGAGCAGTACTTC.